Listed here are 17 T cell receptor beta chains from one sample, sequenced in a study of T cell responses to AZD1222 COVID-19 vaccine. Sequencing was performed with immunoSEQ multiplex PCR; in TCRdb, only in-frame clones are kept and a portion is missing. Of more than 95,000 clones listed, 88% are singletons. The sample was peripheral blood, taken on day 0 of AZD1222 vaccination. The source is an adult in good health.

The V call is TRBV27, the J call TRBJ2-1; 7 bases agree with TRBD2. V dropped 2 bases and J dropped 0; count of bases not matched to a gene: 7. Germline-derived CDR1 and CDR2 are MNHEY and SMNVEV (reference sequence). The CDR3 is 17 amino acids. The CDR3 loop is CASSLILGGSSYNEQFF. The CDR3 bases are TGTGCCAGCAGTTTAATATTGGGGGGGAGCTCCTACAATGAGCAGTTCTTC.

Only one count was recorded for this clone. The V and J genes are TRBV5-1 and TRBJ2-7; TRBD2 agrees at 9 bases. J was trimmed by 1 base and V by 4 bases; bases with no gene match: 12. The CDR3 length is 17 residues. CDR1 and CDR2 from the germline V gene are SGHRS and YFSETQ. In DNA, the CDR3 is TGCGCCAGCAGCGTTACTAGCGGGTTGAGTATTTCCTACGAGCAGTACTTC. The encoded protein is CASSVTSGLSISYEQYF.

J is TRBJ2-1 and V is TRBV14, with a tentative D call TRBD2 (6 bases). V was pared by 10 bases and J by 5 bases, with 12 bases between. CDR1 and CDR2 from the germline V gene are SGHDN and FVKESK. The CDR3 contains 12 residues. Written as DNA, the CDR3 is TGTGCCATCGAGGGACTCAACAATGAGCAGTTCTTC. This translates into CAIEGLNNEQFF.

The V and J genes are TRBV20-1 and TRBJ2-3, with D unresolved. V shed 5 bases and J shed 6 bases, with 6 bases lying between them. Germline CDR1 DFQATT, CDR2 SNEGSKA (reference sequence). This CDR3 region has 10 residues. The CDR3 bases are TGCAGTGCTGCACAGGATACGCAGTATTTT. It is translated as CSAAQDTQYF.

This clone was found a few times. CDR3 in DNA: TGTGCCAGCAGCCAATCTGGGCAGGCCAATCAGCCCCAGCATTTT. Translation: CASSQSGQANQPQHF. The chain uses TRBV16 and TRBJ1-5; D gene unclear. Germline values: CDR1 KGHSY, CDR2 FQNENV. V gave up 0 bases and J gave up 3 bases, with 9 bases separating them. The CDR3 contains 15 residues. Based on the CDR3 plus reference TRBV16 and TRBJ1-5, the full variable domain is GEEVAQTPKHLVRGEGQKAKLYCAPIKGHSYVFWYQQVLKNEFKFLISFQNENVFDETGMPKERFSAKCLPNSPCSLEIQATKLEDSAVYFCASSQSGQANQPQHFGDGTRLSIL.

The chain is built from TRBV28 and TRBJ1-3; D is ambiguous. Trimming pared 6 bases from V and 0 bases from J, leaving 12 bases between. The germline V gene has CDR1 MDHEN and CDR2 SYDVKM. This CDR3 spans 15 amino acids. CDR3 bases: TGTGCCAGCAGCCCTGACATTTACTCTGGAAACACCATATATTTT. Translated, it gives CASSPDIYSGNTIYF.

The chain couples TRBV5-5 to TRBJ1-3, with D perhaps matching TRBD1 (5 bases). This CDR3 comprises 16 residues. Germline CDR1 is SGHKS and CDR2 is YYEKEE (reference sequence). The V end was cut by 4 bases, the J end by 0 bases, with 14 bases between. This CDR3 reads CASSLGPGLSGNTIYF. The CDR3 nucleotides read TGTGCCAGCAGCCTCGGACCGGGACTCTCTGGAAACACCATATATTTT.

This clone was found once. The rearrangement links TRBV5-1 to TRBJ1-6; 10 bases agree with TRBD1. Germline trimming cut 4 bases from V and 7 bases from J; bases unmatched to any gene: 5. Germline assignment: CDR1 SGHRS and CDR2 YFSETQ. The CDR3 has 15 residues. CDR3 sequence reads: CASSGGQGTNSPLHF. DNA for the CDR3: TGCGCCAGCAGCGGGGGACAGGGGACGAATTCACCCCTCCACTTT.

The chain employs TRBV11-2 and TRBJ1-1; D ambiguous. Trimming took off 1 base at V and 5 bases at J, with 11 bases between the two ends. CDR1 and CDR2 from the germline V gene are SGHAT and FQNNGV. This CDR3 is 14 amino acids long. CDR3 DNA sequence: TGTGCCAGCAGCTTAGTGTTGGCCGGGACTGAAGCTTTCTTT. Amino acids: CASSLVLAGTEAFF.

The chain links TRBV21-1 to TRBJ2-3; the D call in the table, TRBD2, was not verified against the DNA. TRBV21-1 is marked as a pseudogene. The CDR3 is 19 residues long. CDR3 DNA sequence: TGTGCCAGCAGCAACGGACCGGGACTAGCGGGATTACTCACAGATACGCAGTATTTT. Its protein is CASSNGPGLAGLLTDTQYF.

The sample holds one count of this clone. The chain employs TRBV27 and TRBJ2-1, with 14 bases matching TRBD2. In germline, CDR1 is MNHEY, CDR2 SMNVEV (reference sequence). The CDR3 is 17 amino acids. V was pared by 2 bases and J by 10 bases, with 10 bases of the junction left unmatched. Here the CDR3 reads CASSLEPGLAGVGEQFF. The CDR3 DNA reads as TGTGCCAGCAGTTTAGAGCCGGGACTAGCGGGAGTCGGAGAGCAGTTCTTC.

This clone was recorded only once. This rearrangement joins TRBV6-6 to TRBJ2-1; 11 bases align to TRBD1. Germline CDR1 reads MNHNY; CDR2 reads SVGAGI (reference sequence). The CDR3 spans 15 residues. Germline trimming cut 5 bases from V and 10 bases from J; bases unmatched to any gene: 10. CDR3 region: CASSVHGQGAREQFF. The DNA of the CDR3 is TGTGCCAGCAGTGTGCATGGACAGGGGGCTCGGGAGCAGTTCTTC.

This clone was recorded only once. The CDR3 DNA follows: TGTGCCAGCAGTACCCCACCGATAGCGGGAGGGCGGGAGACCCAGTACTTC. It encodes CASSTPPIAGGRETQYF. The genes are TRBV27 and TRBJ2-5, with 11 bases fitting TRBD2. The CDR3 is 17 amino acids. V lost 5 bases and J lost 5; bases outside the gene matches: 13. Germline V lookup: CDR1 MNHEY, CDR2 SMNVEV (reference sequence).

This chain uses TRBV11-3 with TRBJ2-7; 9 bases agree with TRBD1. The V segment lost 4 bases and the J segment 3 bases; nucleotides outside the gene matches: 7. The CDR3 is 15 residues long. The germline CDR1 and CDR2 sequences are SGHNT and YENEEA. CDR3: CASSSRDREFYEQYF. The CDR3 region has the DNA TGTGCCAGCAGCTCCCGGGACAGGGAATTCTACGAGCAGTACTTC.

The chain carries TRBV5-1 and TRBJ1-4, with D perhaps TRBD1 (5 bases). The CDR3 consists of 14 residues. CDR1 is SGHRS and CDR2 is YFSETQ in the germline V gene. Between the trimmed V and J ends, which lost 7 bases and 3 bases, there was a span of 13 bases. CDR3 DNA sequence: TGCGCCAGCCGAGGGCAGGGTGCTAATGAAAAACTGTTTTTT. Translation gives CASRGQGANEKLFF.

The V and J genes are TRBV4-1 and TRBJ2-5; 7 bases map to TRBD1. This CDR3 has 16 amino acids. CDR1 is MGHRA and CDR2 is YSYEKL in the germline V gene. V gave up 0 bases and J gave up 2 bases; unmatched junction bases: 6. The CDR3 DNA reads TGCGCCAGCAGCCAAGATGAGGGGGCGCAACAAGAGACCCAGTACTTC. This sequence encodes CASSQDEGAQQETQYF.

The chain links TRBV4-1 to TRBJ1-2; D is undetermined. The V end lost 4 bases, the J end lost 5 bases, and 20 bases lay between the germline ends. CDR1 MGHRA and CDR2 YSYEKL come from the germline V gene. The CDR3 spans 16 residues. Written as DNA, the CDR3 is TGCGCCAGCAGCCCACATGACTCTTTAGTTCGATATGGCTACACCTTC. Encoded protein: CASSPHDSLVRYGYTF.